The 29 T cell receptor beta chains presented below share a single source sample, sequenced in a study of response to subunit inactivated influenza vaccine. TCRdb fed the RT-PCR reads into MiXCR, producing one record per CDR3 protein. The sample consists of hundreds of thousands of distinct CDR3 sequences, approximately 15% of them appearing once. The sequences come from PBMCs from blood, collected 11 to 12 days after vaccination. The receptor source for this set is a man in his fifties or sixties who received an inactivated influenza vaccine.

The sample holds a few counts of this clonotype. The chain carries TRBV28 and TRBJ1-2; D is undetermined. The CDR3 extends over 15 amino acids. V lost 2 bases and J 2 bases, leaving 12 bases between the germline ends. CDR1 MDHEN and CDR2 SYDVKM come from the germline V gene. Here the CDR3 reads CASSLGRAANYGYTF. CDR3 DNA sequence: TGTGCCAGCAGTTTAGGTAGGGCAGCAAACTATGGCTACACCTTC.

The chain recombines TRBV5-1 with TRBJ2-1; 11 bases match TRBD2. Germline loops: CDR1 SGHRS, CDR2 YFSETQ. V was pared by 1 base and J by 8 bases, with 8 bases of the junction left unmatched. The CDR3 spans 16 residues. CDR3 sequence reads: CASSLWGTSGDDEQFF. Written as DNA, the CDR3 is TGCGCCAGCAGCTTGTGGGGGACTAGCGGAGACGATGAGCAGTTCTTC.

The V call is TRBV6-1, the J call TRBJ2-3; TRBD1 aligns across 7 bases. The V gene end was trimmed by 1 base and the J gene end by 3 bases; junction bases not matched to a gene: 7. Germline V CDR1 and CDR2: MNHNS, SASEGT. CDR3 length: 16 amino acids. CDR3 protein: CASSEGDVRGTDTQYF. DNA for the CDR3: TGTGCCAGCAGTGAAGGAGACGTCAGGGGGACAGATACGCAGTATTTT.

The sample holds a few counts of this clonotype. This chain uses TRBV12-3 or TRBV12-4 with TRBJ1-1; 12 bases line up with TRBD1. The J segment lost 5 bases and the V segment lost 6 bases, leaving 10 bases of the junction unmatched. This CDR3 is 16 amino acids long. CDR3 DNA sequence: TGTGCCAGCAGCCAGGGACAGGGGGCCGAATGGACTGAAGCTTTCTTT. Its protein product is CASSQGQGAEWTEAFF.

The V and J genes are TRBV29-1 and TRBJ1-1; D might be TRBD1 (5 bases). V was cut by 0 bases and J by 11 bases, with 16 bases left in between. CDR1 is SQVTM and CDR2 is ANQGSEA in the germline V gene. The CDR3 runs 13 residues. The CDR3 loop is CSVEDLLWGGAFF. CDR3 coding DNA: TGCAGCGTTGAAGATCTTCTCTGGGGGGGGGCTTTCTTT.

This clonotype showed up many times. The chain has TRBV5-1 and TRBJ1-3, with 7 bases matching TRBD1. After removal of 3 bases from V and 0 bases from J, the junction contained 6 bases not matched to a gene. From germline, CDR1 is SGHRS and CDR2 YFSETQ. The CDR3 runs 16 residues. CDR3 bases: TGCGCCAGCAGCTCAACAGGGGCCAGCTCTGGAAACACCATATATTTT. This gives the protein CASSSTGASSGNTIYF.

The CDR3 is CASTQRTGVETQYF. For the CDR3, the DNA is TGTGCCAGCACGCAACGGACAGGGGTGGAGACCCAGTACTTC. This chain connects TRBV2 to TRBJ2-5; TRBD1 agrees at 9 bases. Germline CDR1 is SNHLY and CDR2 is FYNNEI. The CDR3 loop spans 14 amino acids. V was clipped by 7 bases and J by 5 bases; unmatched bases: 8.

The V gene is TRBV11-1, the J gene TRBJ2-7; D may be TRBD1 (6 bases). The CDR3 length is 13 residues. The germline V gene has CDR1 SGHAT and CDR2 FQDESV (reference sequence). The V end lost 6 bases, the J end lost 3 bases, and 12 bases lay between the germline ends. The CDR3 DNA is TGTGCCAGCAGGGGGGCCCAGGACTACGAGCAGTACTTC. This gives the protein CASRGAQDYEQYF.

The V gene is TRBV27, the J gene TRBJ2-7; the match to TRBD1 covers 8 bases. The CDR3 covers 15 residues. CDR1 MNHEY and CDR2 SMNVEV come from the germline V gene (reference sequence). Unmatched junction bases numbered 9, after V lost 6 bases and J lost 2 bases. CDR3 nucleotide sequence: TGTGCCAGCAGGGCCTCACAGGGGGTCCCCTACGAGCAGTACTTC. Its protein is CASRASQGVPYEQYF.

This clonotype was seen more than once but under ten times. This chain uses TRBV20-1 with TRBJ2-5; 12 bases are a match to TRBD2. Germline CDR1 DFQATT, CDR2 SNEGSKA (reference sequence). This CDR3 spans 14 amino acids. Written as DNA, the CDR3 is TGCAGGGTGACTAGCGGGGGTTACCCAGAGACCCAGTACTTC. Encoded protein: CRVTSGGYPETQYF.

This chain connects TRBV5-5 to TRBJ1-4; D remains unclear. V lost 4 bases, J lost 0 bases, and 10 bases lay in between. Germline CDR1 reads SGHKS; CDR2 reads YYEKEE (reference sequence). CDR3 length: 15 amino acids. CDR3 sequence: CASSTEGTTNEKLFF. CDR3 sequence (DNA): TGTGCCAGCAGCACTGAGGGAACAACTAATGAAAAACTGTTTTTT.

The chain links TRBV4-3 to TRBJ2-5, with TRBD2 matching over 9 bases. The germline V gene encodes CDR1 LGHNA and CDR2 YSLEER. This CDR3 has 15 residues. The V segment lost 0 bases and the J segment 4 bases; nucleotides outside the gene matches: 3. Written as DNA, the CDR3 is TGCGCCAGCAGCCAAGATCTGACTAGCGGAGAGACCCAGTACTTC. This codes for CASSQDLTSGETQYF.

In its sample, this clonotype was seen a few times. This chain uses TRBV12-3 or TRBV12-4 with TRBJ2-3; a possible D gene is TRBD2 (5 bases). The CDR3 is 13 residues long. The ends were cut back, 7 bases at V and 4 bases at J, with 12 bases in the middle. As DNA, the CDR3 is TGTGCCAGCAAGAAGAGGGTATCAGATACGCAGTATTTT. Residues: CASKKRVSDTQYF.

This clonotype showed up just a few times. The rearrangement joins TRBV29-1 to TRBJ2-2; the match to TRBD1 covers 9 bases. J was trimmed by 1 base and V by 7 bases; bases with no gene match: 4. The CDR3 extends over 14 amino acids. CDR1 and CDR2 from the germline V gene are SQVTM and ANQGSEA. This CDR3 is CSAGTGMNTGELFF. CDR3 coding DNA: TGCAGCGCCGGGACAGGGATGAACACCGGGGAGCTGTTTTTT.

The V and J genes are TRBV20-1 and TRBJ2-3, with 9 nucleotides matching TRBD2. The CDR3 sequence is 14 residues long. CDR1 DFQATT and CDR2 SNEGSKA come from the germline V gene (reference sequence). The V and J ends lost 3 bases and 2 bases, in that order; junction bases with no gene match: 3. CDR3 sequence: CSASGTSFTDTQYF. As DNA, the CDR3 is TGCAGTGCTAGCGGGACTAGCTTCACAGATACGCAGTATTTT.

This clonotype appeared a few times. This chain uses TRBV11-1 with TRBJ2-5; D perhaps matches TRBD2 (5 bases). CDR3 length: 17 amino acids. Deletions cut 5 bases from V and 5 bases from J, with 24 bases between. Per germline, CDR1 SGHAT and CDR2 FQDESV (reference sequence). Here the CDR3 DNA reads TGTGCCAGCAGCCTCGGACCGAAAGCCGGGGATCGGGAGACCCAGTACTTC. It codes for CASSLGPKAGDRETQYF.

Only a few counts were recorded for this clonotype. The chain employs TRBV29-1 and TRBJ1-2, with a weak D call TRBD1 (6 bases). With 1 base removed from V and 0 bases from J, the gap between germline ends came to 12 bases. Looked up from germline, CDR1 is SQVTM and CDR2 is ANQGSEA. The CDR3 has 15 residues. The CDR3 DNA is TGCAGCGTTGAAGTTACAGGGAAGCCTAACTATGGCTACACCTTC. Its translation: CSVEVTGKPNYGYTF. The complete variable domain, with remaining parts taken from reference TRBV29-1 and TRBJ1-2, reads SAVISQKPSRDICQRGTSLTIQCQVDSQVTMMFWYRQQPGQSLTLIATANQGSEATYESGFVIDKFPISRPNLTFSTLTVSNMSPEDSSIYLCSVEVTGKPNYGYTFGSGTRLTVV.

This clonotype was recorded a few times. The V gene is TRBV7-2, the J gene TRBJ2-1, with TRBD2 identical over 12 bases. This CDR3 spans 15 amino acids. The V segment lost 4 bases and the J segment 9 bases; nucleotides outside the gene matches: 7. Per the germline V gene, CDR1 is SGHTA and CDR2 is FQGNSA. CDR3 sequence reads: CASSSTSGSGSEQFF. The CDR3, as DNA: TGTGCCAGCAGCTCGACTAGCGGGAGTGGTAGTGAGCAGTTCTTC.

Notes on this clonotype: Since a much larger clone is just one base distant, this may be a read error. J is TRBJ2-2 and V is TRBV20-1; unclear D gene. Germline lookup yields CDR1 DFQATT and CDR2 SNEGSKA (reference sequence). The CDR3 is made up of 16 amino acids. The CDR3 nucleotides are TGCTGTGCTAGTCCTCCGCAGAGAGCGAACACCGGGGAGCTGTTTTTT. It is translated as CCASPPQRANTGELFF.

The CDR3 nucleotides are TGTGCCAGCAGCTTGTGGACGCTTTTCTACGAGCAGTACTTC. It specifies CASSLWTLFYEQYF. The chain carries TRBV5-6 and TRBJ2-7; D is undetermined. Trimming took off 1 base at V and 3 bases at J, with 11 bases between the two ends. Germline V gives CDR1 SGHDT, CDR2 YYEEEE. CDR3 size: 14 residues.

The chain combines TRBV28 with TRBJ2-7, with D perhaps assigned TRBD1 or TRBD2 (5 bases each). This CDR3 spans 11 amino acids. Trimming left V 4 bases short and J 6 bases short, with 7 bases between. The germline V gene has CDR1 MDHEN and CDR2 SYDVKM. This chain's CDR3 is CASSWGFEQYF. In nucleotides, the CDR3 is TGTGCCAGCAGTTGGGGGTTCGAGCAGTACTTC. The variable domain in full, completed from reference TRBV28 and TRBJ2-7, reads DVKVTQSSRYLVKRTGEKVFLECVQDMDHENMFWYRQDPGLGLRLIYFSYDVKMKEKGDIPEGYSVSREKKERFSLILESASTNQTSMYLCASSWGFEQYFGPGTRLTVT.

This clonotype has more than one count but fewer than ten. This chain joins TRBV7-8 and TRBJ2-1; a weak D match, TRBD2 (6 bases). CDR1 and CDR2 from the germline V gene are SGHVS and FQNEAQ. CDR3 length: 15 amino acids. V was shortened by 6 bases and J by 8 bases, with 20 bases between the two germline ends. The CDR3 loop is CASSYGRGGWYEQFF. As DNA, the CDR3 is TGTGCCAGCAGTTACGGGAGAGGAGGGTGGTATGAGCAGTTCTTC. The variable domain in full, with the rest retrieved from reference TRBV7-8 and TRBJ2-1, is GAGVSQSPRYKVAKRGQDVALRCDPISGHVSLFWYQQALGQGPEFLTYFQNEAQLDKSGLPSDRFFAERPEGSVSTLKIQRTQQEDSAVYLCASSYGRGGWYEQFFGPGTRLTVL.

The rearrangement links TRBV12-3 or TRBV12-4 to TRBJ2-7; 11 bases match TRBD1. The CDR3 is 15 residues long. V dropped 6 bases and J dropped 3; count of bases not matched to a gene: 7. CDR3 bases: TGTGCCAGCAGAGAGGGACAGGGGGGTTTCTACGAGCAGTACTTC. It codes for CASREGQGGFYEQYF.

This clonotype turned up a few times. The CDR3 DNA reads TGTGCCAGCAGCCAAGATATGGCCCAAGAGACCCAGTACTTC. Protein product: CASSQDMAQETQYF. This chain links TRBV14 with TRBJ2-5; D not resolved. Germline CDR1 is SGHDN and CDR2 is FVKESK. The CDR3 runs 14 residues. V gave up 0 bases and J gave up 1 base, with 6 bases separating them.

The chain employs TRBV7-8 and TRBJ1-6; TRBD1 might be the D (6 bases). CDR1 and CDR2 from the germline V gene are SGHVS and FQNEAQ. This CDR3 region has 17 residues. V was clipped by 4 bases and J by 7 bases, with 20 bases between them. The DNA of the CDR3 is TGTGCCAGCAGCTCGGTTTCGGGACACGGAGTAAATTCACCCCTCCACTTT. Translated, it gives CASSSVSGHGVNSPLHF.

The chain combines TRBV10-3 with TRBJ2-1; TRBD1 agrees at 9 bases. The ends lost 6 bases at V and 4 bases at J; junction bases unmatched: 7. Germline V gives CDR1 ENHRY, CDR2 SYGVKD. This CDR3 comprises 15 residues. The DNA for the CDR3 is TGTGCCATCAGACCGGGACAGGGACCTTACAATGAGCAGTTCTTC. Protein: CAIRPGQGPYNEQFF.

In its sample, this clonotype was seen once. The V and J genes are TRBV5-5 and TRBJ2-5; no reliable D call. V was shortened by 1 base and J by 3 bases, with 7 bases between the two germline ends. Germline assignment: CDR1 SGHKS and CDR2 YYEKEE (reference sequence). The CDR3 covers 13 residues. The CDR3 here is CASSLSLEETQYF. As DNA, the CDR3 is TGTGCCAGCAGCTTGAGTCTAGAAGAGACCCAGTACTTC.

This clonotype was observed a handful of times. The J gene is TRBJ2-5, the V gene TRBV2; no reliable D call. The length of the CDR3 is 16 residues. Trimming left V 0 bases short and J 1 base short, with 12 bases between. Looked up from germline, CDR1 is SNHLY and CDR2 is FYNNEI. The CDR3 bases are TGTGCCAGCAGTGAAGCGGTAGCTCGGTCCCAAGAGACCCAGTACTTC. It translates to CASSEAVARSQETQYF.

This clonotype has more than one count but fewer than ten. V usage is TRBV24-1 and J usage is TRBJ2-2; 7 bases agree with TRBD2. V lost 10 bases and J lost 4; bases outside the gene matches: 5. Germline V gene sequence: CDR1 KGHDR, CDR2 SFDVKD. This CDR3 spans 13 amino acids. CDR3: CATERGGTGELFF. The CDR3 DNA reads as TGTGCCACTGAGCGGGGTGGCACCGGGGAGCTGTTTTTT.